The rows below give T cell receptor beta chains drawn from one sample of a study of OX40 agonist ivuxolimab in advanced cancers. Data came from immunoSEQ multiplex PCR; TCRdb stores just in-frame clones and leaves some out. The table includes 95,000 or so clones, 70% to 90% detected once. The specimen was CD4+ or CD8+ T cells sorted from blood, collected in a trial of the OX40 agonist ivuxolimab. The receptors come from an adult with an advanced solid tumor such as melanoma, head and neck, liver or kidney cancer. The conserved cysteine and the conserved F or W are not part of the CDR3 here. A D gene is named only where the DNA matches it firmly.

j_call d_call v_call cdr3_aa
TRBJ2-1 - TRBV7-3 ASSLVGGSSYNEQF
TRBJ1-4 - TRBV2 ASKWGSQDEKLF
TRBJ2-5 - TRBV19 ASSIGWVASETQY
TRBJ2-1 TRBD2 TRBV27 ASLGASGGYEQF
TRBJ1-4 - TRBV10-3 AIRPDRSNEKLF
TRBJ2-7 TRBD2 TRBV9 ASSVGTSSSEQY
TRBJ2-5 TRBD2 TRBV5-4 ASSFGLANHQETQY
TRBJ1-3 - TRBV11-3 ASSWGAGNTIY
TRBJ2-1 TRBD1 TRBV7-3 ASSLGGQAYNEQF
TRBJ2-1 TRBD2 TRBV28 ASTPGGKQF
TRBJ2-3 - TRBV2 ASSEGLIGTDTQY
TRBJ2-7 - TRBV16 ASSQLYEQY
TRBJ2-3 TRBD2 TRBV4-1 ASKGGSPSLDTQY
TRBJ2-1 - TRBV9 ASNQGSSYNEQF
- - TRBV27 ASSSGDSTYEQY
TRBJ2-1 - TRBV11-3 ASSLNSLNEQF
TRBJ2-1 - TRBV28 ASMGGYNEQF
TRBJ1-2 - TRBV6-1 ASSHLDGGDYGYT
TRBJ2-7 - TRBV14 ASSKGLLGARPYEQY
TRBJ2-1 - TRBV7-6 ASSLVGASVLRGNEQF
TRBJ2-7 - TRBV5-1 ASSRLIFHQGEQY
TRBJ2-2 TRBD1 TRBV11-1 ASSRTGGGELF
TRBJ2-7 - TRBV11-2 ASSPPASYEQY
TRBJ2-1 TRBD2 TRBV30 AWSVRTSGAYNEQF
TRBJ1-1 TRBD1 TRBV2 ASSGQGGMTNTEAF
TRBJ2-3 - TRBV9 ASSVQGNTDTQY